Sequencing of this T cell receptor (beta chain) was carried out in a study of cytomegalovirus exposure and HLA in healthy donors. Study-wide points: The authors later linked a missense DCLRE1C variant to TCR beta V- and J-gene trimming.

V gave up 0 bases and J gave up 2 bases; unmatched junction bases: 8. The CDR3 has 19 amino acids. CDR1 is SGDLS and CDR2 is YYNGEE in the germline V gene. PCR primers comprised 60 Vbeta and 13 Jbeta primers. TCRdb's copy holds only in-frame clones and misses some; the assay was immunoSEQ multiplex PCR. The sample contains roughly 240,000 clones, around 80% of which appear only once. In regard to this clone: Its specificity is not known.

This chain links TRBV9 with TRBJ2-2; TRBD2 agrees at 12 bases. Sequencing was carried out using PBMCs. The sequence came from a boy aged 10-17 years in good health and CMV-seronegative. For the CDR3, the DNA is TGTGCCAGCAGCGTAGCTTACGGACTAGCGGGAAATAACACCGGGGAGCTGTTTTTT. Translated, it gives CASSVAYGLAGNNTGELFF.